This passage covers 27 T cell receptor beta chains from one sample sequenced in a study of blood T cells in healthy people across ages. Using a J-beta primer mix together with a sample-barcoded 5' primer, a second PCR was run for about 6 to 11 cycles. Using its own MiXCR run on the 5' RACE reads, TCRdb lists one record per CDR3 protein. The sample holds more than 500,000 distinct CDR3 sequences, roughly a quarter seen once. The same sample was also used in a study of T cells of mothers and their children.

Sequenced input: blood. These receptors originate from a boy aged 2 to 9 in good health.

This clonotype is a singleton in its sample. The rearrangement joins TRBV6-6 to TRBJ1-2; D possibly corresponds to TRBD1 (6 bases). Trimming left V 7 bases short and J 8 bases short, with 17 bases between. The CDR3 has 13 amino acids. CDR1 is MNHNY, CDR2 SVGAGI, per germline (reference sequence). The CDR3 loop is CASMYTGAGGYTF. CDR3 sequence (DNA): TGTGCCAGCATGTACACGGGGGCGGGGGGCTACACCTTC.

The rearrangement links TRBV6-1 to TRBJ1-1, with D unclear. CDR3 length: 11 residues. Germline lookup yields CDR1 MNHNS and CDR2 SASEGT. Deletions cut 2 bases from V and 11 bases from J, with 9 bases between. CDR3 protein: CASSENLRAFF. CDR3 bases: TGTGCCAGCAGTGAAAACTTGAGGGCTTTCTTT.

A few counts support this clonotype. The chain employs TRBV6-5 and TRBJ2-3; D not resolved. V was cut by 0 bases and J by 0 bases, with 7 bases left in between. The CDR3 has 15 residues. CDR1 and CDR2 (germline): MNHEY, SVGAGI. The CDR3 spells CASSYSKPSTDTQYF. The CDR3 DNA follows: TGTGCCAGCAGTTACTCGAAGCCCAGCACAGATACGCAGTATTTT.

This clonotype has a handful of counts. The chain carries TRBV30 and TRBJ2-2; no definite D call. The CDR3 loop spans 10 amino acids. The germline gives CDR1 GTSNPN, CDR2 SVGIG (reference sequence). V was shortened by 6 bases and J by 4 bases, with 3 bases between the two germline ends. The CDR3 nucleotides read TGTGCCTGTCTCACCGGGGAGCTGTTTTTT. This translates into CACLTGELFF.

The CDR3 nucleotides read TGCAGTGCTAACAGGGATGGCAATCAGCCCCAGCATTTT. It specifies CSANRDGNQPQHF. V and J are TRBV20-1 and TRBJ1-5; the D gene is possibly TRBD1 (6 bases). Germline assignment: CDR1 DFQATT and CDR2 SNEGSKA (reference sequence). With 4 bases removed from V and 2 bases from J, the gap between germline ends came to 9 bases. This CDR3 has 13 amino acids.

The rearrangement uses TRBV14 and TRBJ2-3; 10 bases line up with TRBD2. The CDR3 runs to 17 residues. CDR1 and CDR2 from the germline V gene are SGHDN and FVKESK. V lost 4 bases to trimming and J lost 1 base; unmatched junction nucleotides: 8. Written as DNA, the CDR3 is TGTGCCAGCAGCCCGGCGAGACTAGCGGGTGGCACAGATACGCAGTATTTT. Its protein product is CASSPARLAGGTDTQYF.

The sample holds a few counts of this clonotype. The J gene is TRBJ2-6, the V gene TRBV20-1; D call uncertain. This CDR3 spans 13 amino acids. V lost 6 bases and J lost 0, with 6 bases in between. Germline V gives CDR1 DFQATT, CDR2 SNEGSKA (reference sequence). DNA for the CDR3: TGCAGTGCGAAGAGCTCTGGGGCCAACGTCCTGACTTTC. This sequence encodes CSAKSSGANVLTF.

Concerning this clonotype: One junction end disagrees with the germline gene, perhaps due to a read error. The chain combines TRBV5-1 with TRBJ2-5, with TRBD1 identical over 7 bases. The CDR3 sequence is 15 residues long. The germline gives CDR1 SGHRS, CDR2 YFSETQ. The CDR3 sequence is CAGSQPGQKIKTQYF. CDR3 nucleotide sequence: TGCGCCGGCAGCCAACCGGGACAGAAGATTAAGACCCAGTACTTC.

This chain links TRBV7-6 with TRBJ2-7; D is possibly TRBD1 (6 bases). Germline assignment: CDR1 SGHVS and CDR2 FNYEAQ. Deletions cut 1 base from V and 6 bases from J, with 19 bases between. CDR3 length: 16 amino acids. The CDR3 DNA reads TGTGCCAGCAGCTTAGTCCCCTGGACAGTTGGGGCCGAGCAGTACTTC. Its protein is CASSLVPWTVGAEQYF.

This clonotype showed up just a few times. The CDR3 sequence: CASSSRLDRGAQHF. As DNA, the CDR3 is TGTGCCAGCAGTTCGCGACTTGACAGGGGGGCCCAGCATTTT. The chain joins TRBV27 to TRBJ1-5, with 9 bases aligning to TRBD1. Germline assignment: CDR1 MNHEY and CDR2 SMNVEV (reference sequence). V shed 4 bases, J shed 11 bases, and the junction held 9 bases outside the gene matches. This CDR3 region has 14 residues.

The chain links TRBV20-1 to TRBJ2-5; tentative D call: TRBD2 (7 bases). The J call is uncertain, as TRBJ2-7 better fits the DNA end. CDR1 and CDR2 from the germline V gene are DFQATT and SNEGSKA (reference sequence). The CDR3 sequence is 18 residues long. CDR3 sequence: CSARGASRGAPSTYEQYF. CDR3 DNA sequence: TGCAGTGCTAGAGGGGCTAGCCGGGGGGCCCCATCTACCTACGAGCAGTACTTC.

The chain couples TRBV7-9 to TRBJ1-1; D not certain. Germline V gene data show CDR1 as SEHNR and CDR2 as FQNEAQ (reference sequence). The CDR3 sequence is 11 residues long. V was cut by 3 bases and J by 7 bases, with 6 bases left in between. The CDR3 spells CASSLGDEAFF. For the CDR3, the DNA is TGTGCCAGCAGCTTGGGAGATGAAGCTTTCTTT.

This clonotype appeared a few times. V is TRBV3-1 and J is TRBJ2-1, with TRBD2 matching 8 bases. The tail of the sequence fits TRBJ2-7 better, so the J call may be wrong. Germline lookup yields CDR1 LGHDT and CDR2 YNNKEL (reference sequence). CDR3 length: 15 residues. CDR3 sequence reads: CASTDSSGGPYEQYF. CDR3 DNA sequence: TGTGCCAGCACCGACTCCTCGGGGGGGCCCTACGAGCAGTACTTC.

This chain connects TRBV6-2 or TRBV6-3 to TRBJ2-7, with D possibly TRBD1 on 6 matching bases. Germline CDR1 and CDR2: MNHEY and SVGEGT. V lost 2 bases, J lost 0 bases, and 14 bases lay in between. There are 16 residues in the CDR3. The CDR3: CASSYLPTGSSYEQYF. In DNA form, the CDR3 reads TGTGCCAGCAGTTACCTCCCCACAGGGAGCTCCTACGAGCAGTACTTC.

This clonotype has at least ten counts. This chain connects TRBV9 to TRBJ2-7; 10 bases agree with TRBD2. CDR3 length: 16 residues. V lost 4 bases, J lost 2 bases, and 9 bases stayed unmatched. CDR1 is SGDLS and CDR2 is YYNGEE in the germline V gene. The CDR3 DNA sequence: TGTGCCAGCAGCCCCTCCCCAGCGGGAGGGCCCTACGAGCAGTACTTC. Its translation: CASSPSPAGGPYEQYF. Using reference TRBV9 and TRBJ2-7 for the parts outside the CDR3, the full variable domain is DSGVTQTPKHLITATGQRVTLRCSPRSGDLSVYWYQQSLDQGLQFLIQYYNGEERAKGNILERFSAQQFPDLHSELNLSSLELGDSALYFCASSPSPAGGPYEQYFGPGTRLTVT.

The table lists this clonotype with a few counts. The rearrangement links TRBV10-3 to TRBJ2-1; TRBD1 or TRBD2 may be the D gene (5 bases each). The J call is doubtful: the DNA matches TRBJ2-5 better. From germline, CDR1 is ENHRY and CDR2 SYGVKD. The CDR3 contains 13 residues. The CDR3 coding sequence is TGTGCCATCAGTGAGAGAGGGGAAGAGACCCAGTACTTC. It codes for CAISERGEETQYF.

The V call is TRBV12-3 or TRBV12-4, the J call TRBJ1-1, with a possible D match to TRBD1 (6 bases). This CDR3 region has 11 residues. V was trimmed by 6 bases and J by 9 bases, leaving 11 bases between them. CDR3 bases: TGTGCCAGCAGCCTCCAGGGGAAAGCTTTCTTT. Translated, it gives CASSLQGKAFF.

This clonotype was picked up a small number of times. The J gene is TRBJ2-5, the V gene TRBV3-1; TRBD1 matches at 8 bases. The DNA end favors TRBJ2-7, so the J call may be wrong. Looked up from germline, CDR1 is LGHDT and CDR2 is YNNKEL (reference sequence). The CDR3 runs 14 residues. CDR3 protein: CASSLGQVSYEQYF. CDR3 coding DNA: TGTGCCAGCAGCCTGGGACAGGTAAGCTACGAGCAGTACTTC.

The sample holds a few counts of this clonotype. This chain uses TRBV7-2 with TRBJ2-3; D perhaps matches TRBD2 (5 bases). V lost 4 bases, J lost 2 bases, and 19 bases lay in between. This CDR3 comprises 17 residues. Per the germline V gene, CDR1 is SGHTA and CDR2 is FQGNSA. The CDR3 nucleotides read TGTGCCAGCAGCTCTCCCCGGCGGGCAGATAACACAGATACGCAGTATTTT. It codes for CASSSPRRADNTDTQYF. The full variable domain, with the rest looked up from reference TRBV7-2 and TRBJ2-3, is GAGVSQSPSNKVTEKGKDVELRCDPISGHTALYWYRQSLGQGLEFLIYFQGNSAPDKSGLPSDRFSAERTGGSVSTLTIQRTQQEDSAVYLCASSSPRRADNTDTQYFGPGTRLTVL.

The sample holds a few counts of this clonotype. The chain's CDR3 is CASSPVGGRQETQYF. The CDR3, as DNA: TGTGCCAGCTCACCTGTGGGGGGCCGACAAGAGACCCAGTACTTC. The rearrangement uses TRBV18 and TRBJ2-5; the D gene could be TRBD1 or TRBD2 (6 bases each). The CDR3 contains 15 residues. Germline lookup yields CDR1 KGHSH and CDR2 LQKENI. V was clipped by 3 bases and J by 2 bases, with 13 bases between them.

The V and J genes are TRBV13 and TRBJ1-4, with D unclear. V shed 2 bases and J shed 5 bases, with 9 bases lying between them. The CDR3 totals 14 residues. Germline CDR1 is PRHDT and CDR2 is FYEKMQ (reference sequence). CDR3 bases: TGTGCCAGCAGCTTAACAGACAAGAATGAAAAACTGTTTTTT. This codes for CASSLTDKNEKLFF.

This clonotype was observed a handful of times. The chain combines TRBV6-6 with TRBJ2-7, with TRBD1 matching over 9 bases. The CDR3 is 14 residues long. CDR1 and CDR2 (germline): MNHNY, SVGAGI (reference sequence). Germline trimming cut 5 bases from V and 5 bases from J; bases unmatched to any gene: 7. CDR3 nucleotides: TGTGCCAGCAGTCAGCGGGACAGGGTAAACGAGCAGTACTTC. The encoded protein is CASSQRDRVNEQYF.

The genes are TRBV7-9 and TRBJ2-7; D unresolved. V dropped 3 bases and J dropped 3 bases, with 6 bases sitting between them. Germline values: CDR1 SEHNR, CDR2 FQNEAQ (reference sequence). The length of the CDR3 is 12 residues. For the CDR3, the DNA is TGTGCCAGCAGCTTCCCTTACTACGAGCAGTACTTC. This sequence encodes CASSFPYYEQYF.

The CDR3 nucleotides are TGTGCCAGCAGTGAATCCGAGACGGGGAAAAAGACCCAGTACTTC. Protein product: CASSESETGKKTQYF. The J gene is TRBJ2-5, the V gene TRBV25-1; possibly TRBD2 for D (5 bases). CDR3 length: 15 residues. Germline V gene sequence: CDR1 MGHDK, CDR2 SYGVNS. Trimming cost V 1 base and J 6 bases, with 15 bases left between them.

The V call is TRBV5-5, the J call TRBJ1-1; 8 bases fit TRBD1. With 0 bases clipped from V and 2 bases from J, the junction kept 6 bases outside the gene matches. The germline CDR1 and CDR2 sequences are SGHKS and YYEKEE (reference sequence). The CDR3 contains 16 residues. CDR3 DNA sequence: TGTGCCAGCAGCTTGGGGCAAGGACAGGGAAACACTGAAGCTTTCTTT. As protein: CASSLGQGQGNTEAFF.

This clonotype was recorded a few times. V is TRBV20-1 and J is TRBJ2-5; the D gene is possibly TRBD2 (5 bases). In germline, CDR1 is DFQATT, CDR2 SNEGSKA (reference sequence). The CDR3 is made up of 15 amino acids. As DNA, the CDR3 is TGCAGCGCCGGCTTAGGGCTAGCTGGGCAAGAGACCCAGTACTTC. The encoded protein is CSAGLGLAGQETQYF.

The genes are TRBV15 and TRBJ1-1; D possibly corresponds to TRBD1 (5 bases). Germline CDR1 reads LNHNV; CDR2 reads YYDKDF (reference sequence). The CDR3 contains 16 residues. V lost 3 bases to trimming and J lost 3 bases, with 17 bases between them. For the CDR3, the DNA is TGTGCCACCAGCAGGCGCAATAGGGGTGGAGACACTGAAGCTTTCTTT. This translates into CATSRRNRGGDTEAFF.